A single sample is the source of the 9 T cell receptor beta chains below, sequenced in a study of T cells in Graves' hyperthyroidism and ophthalmopathy. TCR beta CDR3 regions were amplified from RNA. HTBI primers were used for first-round RT-PCR of the TCR CDR3. TCRdb ran MiXCR on the multiplex PCR reads and lists one entry per CDR3 protein. The sample lists about 380,000 distinct CDR3 sequences; 14% were seen once. Source material: blood. The receptor set was obtained from a woman between 55 and 75 years old with Graves' hyperthyroidism.

This clonotype was picked up many times. The CDR3 spells CASSLELSGSWGYEQYF. The CDR3 DNA is TGCGCCAGCAGCTTGGAGCTTAGCGGGAGTTGGGGCTACGAGCAGTACTTC. The chain joins TRBV5-1 to TRBJ2-7; 9 bases align to TRBD2. The CDR3 is made up of 17 amino acids. Germline trimming cut 0 bases from V and 3 bases from J; bases unmatched to any gene: 10. In germline, CDR1 is SGHRS, CDR2 YFSETQ.

This clonotype has a handful of counts. The rearrangement links TRBV29-1 to TRBJ1-2, with D hard to call. The CDR3 contains 14 residues. CDR1 and CDR2 (germline): SQVTM, ANQGSEA. V was pared by 4 bases and J by 0 bases, with 12 bases between. CDR3 region: CSVVVAPPNYGYTF. Here the CDR3 DNA reads TGCAGCGTTGTCGTAGCCCCTCCTAACTATGGCTACACCTTC.

This clonotype was seen at least ten times. This chain connects TRBV20-1 to TRBJ1-4; D ambiguous. CDR3 length equals 12 residues. V was pared by 6 bases and J by 5 bases, with 10 bases between. The germline V gene encodes CDR1 DFQATT and CDR2 SNEGSKA (reference sequence). CDR3 nucleotide sequence: TGCAGTGCACCCGGCCCCAATGAAAAACTGTTTTTT. Residues: CSAPGPNEKLFF.

This clonotype was observed many times. The V gene is TRBV5-6, the J gene TRBJ2-5; the match to TRBD1 covers 10 bases. The V and J ends lost 1 base and 4 bases, in that order; junction bases with no gene match: 4. Germline V lookup: CDR1 SGHDT, CDR2 YYEEEE. This CDR3 region has 15 residues. The CDR3 region has the DNA TGTGCCAGCAGCTTGAGGGACAGGGGTAGAGAGACCCAGTACTTC. It is translated as CASSLRDRGRETQYF. The complete variable domain, with remaining parts taken from reference TRBV5-6 and TRBJ2-5, reads DAGVTQSPTHLIKTRGQQVTLRCSPKSGHDTVSWYQQALGQGPQFIFQYYEEEERQRGNFPDRFSGHQFPNYSSELNVNALLLGDSALYLCASSLRDRGRETQYFGPGTRLLVL.

The V and J genes are TRBV5-1 and TRBJ2-4; D possibly corresponds to TRBD2 (5 bases). V lost 0 bases and J 0 bases, leaving 10 bases between the germline ends. The CDR3 has 16 residues. Germline V gene lookup returns CDR1 SGHRS and CDR2 YFSETQ. CDR3 loop: CASSLGRGLAKNIQYF. The CDR3 DNA reads TGCGCCAGCAGCTTGGGTCGGGGATTAGCCAAAAACATTCAGTACTTC.

The chain recombines TRBV18 with TRBJ1-2; 9 bases match TRBD1. The CDR3 contains 15 residues. Germline-derived CDR1 and CDR2 are KGHSH and LQKENI. With 1 base clipped from V and 4 bases from J, the junction kept 4 bases outside the gene matches. CDR3 sequence: CASSPRQGGLYGYTF. The CDR3 DNA sequence: TGTGCCAGCTCACCACGACAGGGGGGCCTCTATGGCTACACCTTC. The full variable domain, with the rest looked up from reference TRBV18 and TRBJ1-2, is NAGVMQNPRHLVRRRGQEARLRCSPMKGHSHVYWYRQLPEEGLKFMVYLQKENIIDESGMPKERFSAEFPKEGPSILRIQQVVRGDSAAYFCASSPRQGGLYGYTFGSGTRLTVV.

The J gene is TRBJ1-4, the V gene TRBV5-1; D ambiguous. V lost 7 bases and J 7 bases, leaving 14 bases between the germline ends. The CDR3 spans 13 residues. CDR1 is SGHRS and CDR2 is YFSETQ in the germline V gene. The CDR3 DNA is TGCGCCAGCCGAGACGGAGGTGGTGAAAAACTGTTTTTT. Protein: CASRDGGGEKLFF.

This clonotype came up a few times. The V call is TRBV20-1, the J call TRBJ2-7; D not certain. The CDR3 extends over 12 amino acids. CDR1 is DFQATT, CDR2 SNEGSKA, per germline (reference sequence). V dropped 6 bases and J dropped 5 bases, with 14 bases sitting between them. The DNA of the CDR3 is TGCAGTGCCCCTTATACCACCAACGAGCAGTACTTC. The encoded protein is CSAPYTTNEQYF.

This rearrangement joins TRBV4-1 to TRBJ2-4, with TRBD2 as a possible D gene (5 bases). This CDR3 comprises 18 residues. Trimming cost V 1 base and J 0 bases, with 16 bases left between them. The germline gives CDR1 MGHRA, CDR2 YSYEKL. The CDR3 sequence: CASSQGARGELAKNIQYF. As DNA, the CDR3 is TGCGCCAGCAGCCAAGGGGCCCGGGGAGAACTAGCCAAAAACATTCAGTACTTC.